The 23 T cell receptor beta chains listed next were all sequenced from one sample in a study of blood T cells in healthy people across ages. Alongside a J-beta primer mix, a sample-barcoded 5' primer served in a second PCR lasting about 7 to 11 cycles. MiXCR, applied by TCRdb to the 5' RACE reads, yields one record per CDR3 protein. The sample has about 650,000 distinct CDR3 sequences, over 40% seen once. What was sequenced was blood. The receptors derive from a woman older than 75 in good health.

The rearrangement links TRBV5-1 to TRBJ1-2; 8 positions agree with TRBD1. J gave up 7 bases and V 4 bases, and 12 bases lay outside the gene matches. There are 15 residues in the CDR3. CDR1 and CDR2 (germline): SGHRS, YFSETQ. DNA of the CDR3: TGCGCCAGCAGCGGGAACGGACAGGGTACAGGTGGCTACACCTTC. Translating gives CASSGNGQGTGGYTF.

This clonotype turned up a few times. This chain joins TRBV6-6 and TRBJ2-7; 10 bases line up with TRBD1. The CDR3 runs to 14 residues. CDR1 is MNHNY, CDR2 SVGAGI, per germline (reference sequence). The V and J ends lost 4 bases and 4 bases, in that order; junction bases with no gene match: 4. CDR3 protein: CASSSGQGFYEQYF. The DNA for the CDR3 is TGTGCCAGCAGTTCGGGACAGGGGTTTTACGAGCAGTACTTC.

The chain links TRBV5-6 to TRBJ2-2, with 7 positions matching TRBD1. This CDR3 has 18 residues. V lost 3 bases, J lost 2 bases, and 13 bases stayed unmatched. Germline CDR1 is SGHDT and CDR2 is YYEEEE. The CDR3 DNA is TGTGCCAGCAGCTCTCTCCTAAGGGGGACAGCAAACACCGGGGAGCTGTTTTTT. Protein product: CASSSLLRGTANTGELFF.

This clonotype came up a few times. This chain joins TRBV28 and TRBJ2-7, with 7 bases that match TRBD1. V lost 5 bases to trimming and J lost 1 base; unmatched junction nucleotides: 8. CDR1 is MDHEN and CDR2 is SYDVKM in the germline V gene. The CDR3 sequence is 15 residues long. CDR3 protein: CASSTGTALSYEQYF. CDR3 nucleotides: TGTGCCAGCAGTACAGGGACAGCGCTATCCTACGAGCAGTACTTC.

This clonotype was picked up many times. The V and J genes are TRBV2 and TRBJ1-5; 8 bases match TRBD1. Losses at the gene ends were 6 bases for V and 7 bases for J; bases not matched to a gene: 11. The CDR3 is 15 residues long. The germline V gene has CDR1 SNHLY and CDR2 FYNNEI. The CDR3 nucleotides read TGTGCCAGCAGGGACAGGGATAACCTTGGACAGCCCCAGCATTTT. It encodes CASRDRDNLGQPQHF.

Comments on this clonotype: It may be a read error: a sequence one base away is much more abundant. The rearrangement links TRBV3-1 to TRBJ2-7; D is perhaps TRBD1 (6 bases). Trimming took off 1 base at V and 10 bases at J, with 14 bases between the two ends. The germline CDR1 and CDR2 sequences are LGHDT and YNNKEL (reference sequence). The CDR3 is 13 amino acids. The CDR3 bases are TGTGCCAGCAGCCAAGGACAGGCTCACACTCAGTACTTC. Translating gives CASSQGQAHTQYF.

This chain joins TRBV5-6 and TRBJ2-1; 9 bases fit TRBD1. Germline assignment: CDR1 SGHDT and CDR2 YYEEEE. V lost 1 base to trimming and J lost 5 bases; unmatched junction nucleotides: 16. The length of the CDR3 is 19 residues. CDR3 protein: CASSLPQSRDRERHNEQFF. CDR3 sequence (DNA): TGTGCCAGCAGCTTGCCACAATCTAGGGACAGGGAAAGGCACAATGAGCAGTTCTTC.

The CDR3 DNA reads as TGCGCCAGCAAATACCGGGGACTAGCGGACGTCACAGATACGCAGTATTTT. The encoded protein is CASKYRGLADVTDTQYF. This chain links TRBV5-1 with TRBJ2-3; 11 bases fit TRBD2. The CDR3 contains 17 residues. Trimming removed 6 bases from V and 2 bases from J; junction bases left unmatched: 11. Germline V gene lookup returns CDR1 SGHRS and CDR2 YFSETQ.

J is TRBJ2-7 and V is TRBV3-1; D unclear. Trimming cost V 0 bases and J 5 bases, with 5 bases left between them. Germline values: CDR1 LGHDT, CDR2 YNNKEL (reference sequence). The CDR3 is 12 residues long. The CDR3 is CASSQDTDEQYF. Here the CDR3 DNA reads TGTGCCAGCAGCCAAGACACCGACGAGCAGTACTTC.

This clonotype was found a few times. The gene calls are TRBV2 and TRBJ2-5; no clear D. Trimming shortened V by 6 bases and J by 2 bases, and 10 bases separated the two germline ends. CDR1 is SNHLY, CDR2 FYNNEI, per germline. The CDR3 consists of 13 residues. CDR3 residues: CASSTIAQETQYF. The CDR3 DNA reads TGTGCCAGCAGCACTATCGCTCAAGAGACCCAGTACTTC.

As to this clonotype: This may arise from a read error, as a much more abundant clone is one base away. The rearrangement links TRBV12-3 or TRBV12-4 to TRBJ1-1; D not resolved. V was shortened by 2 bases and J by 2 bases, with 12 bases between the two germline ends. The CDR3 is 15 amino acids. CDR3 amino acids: CASSLSGRINTEAFF. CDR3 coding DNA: TGTGCCAGCAGTTTATCTGGACGGATAAACACTGAAGCTTTCTTT.

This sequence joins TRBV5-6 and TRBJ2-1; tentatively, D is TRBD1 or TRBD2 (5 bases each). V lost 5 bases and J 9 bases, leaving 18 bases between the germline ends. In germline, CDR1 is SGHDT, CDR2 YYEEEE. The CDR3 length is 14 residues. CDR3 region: CASSYGASESEQFF. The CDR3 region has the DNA TGTGCCAGCAGTTACGGGGCCAGCGAATCTGAGCAGTTCTTC.

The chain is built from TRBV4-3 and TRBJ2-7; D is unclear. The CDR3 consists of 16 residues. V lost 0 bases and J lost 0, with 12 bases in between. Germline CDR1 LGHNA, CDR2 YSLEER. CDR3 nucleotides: TGCGCCAGCAGCCAAGATCCGCCGCCTAGCTCCTACGAGCAGTACTTC. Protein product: CASSQDPPPSSYEQYF.

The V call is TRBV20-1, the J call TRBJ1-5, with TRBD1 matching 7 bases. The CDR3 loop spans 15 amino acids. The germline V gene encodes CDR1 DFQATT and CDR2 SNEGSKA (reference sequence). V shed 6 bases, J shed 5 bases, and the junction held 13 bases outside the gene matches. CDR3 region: CSAVSIDRDHQPQHF. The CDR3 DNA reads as TGCAGTGCCGTATCGATCGACAGGGACCATCAGCCCCAGCATTTT.

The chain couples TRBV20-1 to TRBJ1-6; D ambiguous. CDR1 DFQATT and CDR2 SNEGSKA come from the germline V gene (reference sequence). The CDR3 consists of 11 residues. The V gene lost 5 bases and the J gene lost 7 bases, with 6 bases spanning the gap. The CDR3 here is CSAARNSPLHF. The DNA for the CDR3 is TGCAGTGCTGCTCGCAATTCACCCCTCCACTTT.

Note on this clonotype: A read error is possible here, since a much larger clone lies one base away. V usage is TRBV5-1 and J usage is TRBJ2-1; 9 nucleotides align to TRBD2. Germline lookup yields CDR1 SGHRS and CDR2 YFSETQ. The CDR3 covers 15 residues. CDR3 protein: CTSRITGLANNEQFF. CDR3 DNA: TGCACCAGCAGGATAACGGGACTAGCCAACAATGAGCAGTTCTTC.

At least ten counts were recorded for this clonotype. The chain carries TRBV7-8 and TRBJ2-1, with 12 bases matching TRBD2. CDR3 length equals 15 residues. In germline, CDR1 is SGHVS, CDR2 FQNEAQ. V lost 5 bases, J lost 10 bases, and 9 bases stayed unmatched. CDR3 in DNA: TGTGCCAGCAGCGAACTAGCGGGGGGCCCCCAGGAGCAGTTCTTC. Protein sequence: CASSELAGGPQEQFF.

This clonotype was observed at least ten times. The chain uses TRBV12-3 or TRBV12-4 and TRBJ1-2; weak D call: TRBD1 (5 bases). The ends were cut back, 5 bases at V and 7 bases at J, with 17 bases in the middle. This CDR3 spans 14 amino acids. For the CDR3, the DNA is TGTGCCAGCAGTGGAGGGACTGTTTGGGGTGGCTACACCTTC. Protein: CASSGGTVWGGYTF.

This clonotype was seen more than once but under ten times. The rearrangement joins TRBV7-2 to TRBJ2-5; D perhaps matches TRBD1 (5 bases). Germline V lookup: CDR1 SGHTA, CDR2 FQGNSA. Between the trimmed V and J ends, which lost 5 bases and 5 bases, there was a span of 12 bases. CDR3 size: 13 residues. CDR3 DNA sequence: TGTGCCAGCAGCGCTTGGCGACAGGAGACCCAGTACTTC. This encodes CASSAWRQETQYF.

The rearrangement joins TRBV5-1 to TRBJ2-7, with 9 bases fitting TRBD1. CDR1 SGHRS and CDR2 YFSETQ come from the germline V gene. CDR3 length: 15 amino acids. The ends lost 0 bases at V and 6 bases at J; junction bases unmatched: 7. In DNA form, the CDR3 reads TGCGCCAGCAGCTTGGTTCAGACGGGACAGGGCGAGCAGTACTTC. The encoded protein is CASSLVQTGQGEQYF.

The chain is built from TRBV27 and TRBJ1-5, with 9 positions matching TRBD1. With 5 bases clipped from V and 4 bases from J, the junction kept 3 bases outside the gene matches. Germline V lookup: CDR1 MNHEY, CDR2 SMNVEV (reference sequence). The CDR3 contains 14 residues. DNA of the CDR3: TGTGCCAGCAGTACAGGGGGCGAGAATCAGCCCCAGCATTTT. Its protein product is CASSTGGENQPQHF.

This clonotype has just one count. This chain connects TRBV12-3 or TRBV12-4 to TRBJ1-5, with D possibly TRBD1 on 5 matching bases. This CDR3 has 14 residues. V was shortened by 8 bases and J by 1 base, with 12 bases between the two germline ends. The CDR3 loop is CASLIWGSNQPQHF. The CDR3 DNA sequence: TGTGCCAGCCTAATCTGGGGGAGCAATCAGCCCCAGCATTTT.

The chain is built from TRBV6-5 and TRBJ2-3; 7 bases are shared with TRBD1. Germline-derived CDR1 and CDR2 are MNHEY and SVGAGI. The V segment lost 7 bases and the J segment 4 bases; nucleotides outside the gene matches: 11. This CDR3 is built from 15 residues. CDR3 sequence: CASTPTFDRADTQYF. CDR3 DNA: TGTGCCAGCACCCCTACCTTCGACAGGGCAGATACGCAGTATTTT.